The clone carrying this TCR beta chain was detected only a few times. The data derive from a study of blood T cell repertoires in COVID-19. Overall study context: Some COVID-19 samples were acute and others convalescent; all came from the United States, Italy and Spain. PBMCs, B-cell-depleted T cells, or T cells were the source of the cDNA or gDNA that made up the material.

Profiling relied on immunoSEQ multiplex PCR, and the TCRdb table lists in-frame clones only, not all of them. Of 250,000 to 300,000 clones listed, 80% to 90% are singletons. J lost 5 bases, V lost 6 bases, and 12 bases had no gene match. Germline-derived CDR1 and CDR2 are KGHSH and LQKENI. This CDR3 is built from 15 residues. The V and J genes are TRBV18 and TRBJ2-7; 8 bases are a match to TRBD1. The sequence derives from a woman in her 30s with COVID-19, enrolled during active disease. Sequenced sample: peripheral blood. CDR3 residues: CASSFRGQGPHEQYF. CDR3 nucleotides: TGTGCCAGCTCCTTCCGCGGACAGGGCCCCCACGAGCAGTACTTC.